This T cell receptor (beta chain) was recorded in a study of T cell responses to AZD1222 COVID-19 vaccine. Data came from immunoSEQ multiplex PCR; TCRdb stores just in-frame clones and leaves some out. The repertoire holds approximately 97,000 clones, 86% seen once, with 5% in the top ten. CDR1 and CDR2 from the germline V gene are GTSNPN and SVGIG (reference sequence). The CDR3 is 12 residues long. The germline V and J ends were trimmed by 5 bases and 2 bases, with 9 bases remaining between them. The sample here was peripheral blood, taken on day 0 of AZD1222 vaccination. The clonotype originates from an adult in good health. The chain uses TRBV30 and TRBJ1-2; no clear D. The chain's CDR3 is CAWELGNYGYTF. In DNA, the CDR3 is TGTGCCTGGGAGTTAGGGAACTATGGCTACACCTTC.